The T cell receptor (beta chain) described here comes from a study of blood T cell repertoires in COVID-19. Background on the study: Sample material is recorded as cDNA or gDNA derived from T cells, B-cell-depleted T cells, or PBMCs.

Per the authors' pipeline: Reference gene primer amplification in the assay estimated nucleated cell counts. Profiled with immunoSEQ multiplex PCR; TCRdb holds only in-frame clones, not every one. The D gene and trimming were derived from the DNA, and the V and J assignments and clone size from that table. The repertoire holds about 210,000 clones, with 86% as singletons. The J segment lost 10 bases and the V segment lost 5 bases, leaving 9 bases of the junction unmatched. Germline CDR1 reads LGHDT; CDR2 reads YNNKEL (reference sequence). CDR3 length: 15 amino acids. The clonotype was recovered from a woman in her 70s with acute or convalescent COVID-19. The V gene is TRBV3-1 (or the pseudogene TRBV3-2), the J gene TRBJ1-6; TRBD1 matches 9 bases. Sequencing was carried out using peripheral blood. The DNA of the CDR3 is TGTGCCAGCAGCAGACAGGGACAGGGAGAATCACCCCTCCACTTT. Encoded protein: CASSRQGQGESPLHF.